This is a list of T cell receptor beta chains from one sample in a study of CD8 T cells in Susac syndrome. Each CDR3 protein gets one entry after TCRdb re-called the immunoSEQ multiplex PCR reads with MiXCR. The top ten hold 0.11% to 0.15% of the sample, which has 110,000 or so distinct CDR3 sequences, around 90% seen once. Sample: CD4+ T cells from PBMCs. The receptors derive from a human donor in good health. The CDR3 runs from the conserved cysteine through the conserved F or W. Each record gives: J gene, V gene, clone size, D gene, CDR3 protein, CDR3 DNA. D genes are given only for firm matches. The size field is filled for only some rows; it gives once, few, many or a size class.

TRBJ1-1 TRBV7-9 - - CASSNPTGRGEAFF TGTGCCAGCAGCAATCCAACGGGCAGGGGAGAAGCTTTCTTT
TRBJ2-6 TRBV2 - - CASSVLAEASGANVLTF TGTGCCAGCAGTGTCTTGGCGGAAGCCTCTGGGGCCAACGTCCTGACTTTC
TRBJ2-3 TRBV7-3 - TRBD2 CASRPKAGGVSTDTQYF TGTGCCAGCAGACCCAAAGCGGGGGGCGTGTCGACAGATACGCAGTATTTT
TRBJ2-7 TRBV30 - TRBD2 CAWSGGLASEQYF TGTGCCTGGAGTGGGGGACTAGCCAGCGAGCAGTACTTC
TRBJ2-3 TRBV6-5 - TRBD2 CASSYDGGGTDTQYF TGTGCCAGCAGTTACGACGGGGGGGGCACAGATACGCAGTATTTT
TRBJ2-7 TRBV7-9 - - CASSSLTVSSYEQYF TGTGCCAGCAGCTCATTGACAGTGAGCTCCTACGAGCAGTACTTC
TRBJ1-1 TRBV7-3 - TRBD1 CASSLGRTGNTEAFF TGTGCCAGCAGCTTAGGGCGGACAGGGAACACTGAAGCTTTCTTT
TRBJ2-3 TRBV7-2 - - CASSLGVTDTQYF TGTGCCAGCAGCTTAGGGGTCACAGATACGCAGTATTTT
TRBJ2-1 TRBV6-2/TRBV6-3 - - CASSRSEYNEQFF TGTGCCAGCAGTAGGTCGGAGTACAATGAGCAGTTCTTC
TRBJ2-3 TRBV5-1 - - CASSLVGADTDTQYF TGCGCCAGCAGCTTGGTAGGGGCAGACACAGATACGCAGTATTTT
TRBJ2-5 TRBV5-8 - TRBD1 CASNRGQQETQYF TGTGCCAGCAACCGGGGACAGCAAGAGACCCAGTACTTC
TRBJ2-7 TRBV9 - - CASSPFDEGYEQYF TGTGCCAGCAGCCCCTTTGACGAGGGCTACGAGCAGTACTTC
TRBJ2-7 TRBV9 - - CASSSRGTGALGEQYF TGTGCCAGCAGCTCAAGGGGAACAGGAGCTCTGGGCGAGCAGTACTTC
TRBJ1-4 TRBV5-1 - TRBD1 CASSLARGPNEKLFF TGCGCCAGCAGCTTGGCCAGGGGGCCTAATGAAAAACTGTTTTTT
TRBJ1-1 TRBV5-1 - - CASSLGVGENTEAFF TGCGCCAGCAGCTTGGGTGTGGGAGAGAACACTGAAGCTTTCTTT
TRBJ1-1 TRBV30 - - CAWSQTGNTEAFF TGTGCCTGGAGTCAGACGGGGAACACTGAAGCTTTCTTT
TRBJ1-1 TRBV7-2 - - CASSLAGKMNTEAFF TGTGCCAGCAGCTTAGCGGGAAAGATGAACACTGAAGCTTTCTTT
TRBJ2-7 TRBV6-2/TRBV6-3 - TRBD1 CASRKTGTGIYEQYF TGTGCCAGCAGAAAGACCGGGACAGGGATCTACGAGCAGTACTTC
TRBJ2-3 TRBV7-2 - - CASSARTSTDTQYF TGTGCCAGCAGCGCGCGAACTAGCACGGATACGCAGTATTTT
TRBJ1-6 TRBV7-2 - - CASSLSGVISPLHF TGTGCCAGCAGCCTGTCTGGGGTTATTTCACCCCTCCACTTT
TRBJ2-7 TRBV12-5 - - CASGPDSYEQYF TGTGCTAGTGGTCCGGACAGTTACGAGCAGTACTTC
TRBJ2-7 TRBV20-1 - TRBD1 CSAPGQGRTSYEQYF TGCAGTGCTCCGGGACAGGGAAGGACGAGCTACGAGCAGTACTTC
TRBJ2-7 TRBV12-3/TRBV12-4 - - CASSPIRGGEQYF TGTGCCAGCAGTCCCATAAGGGGGGGGGAGCAGTACTTC
TRBJ2-3 TRBV6-6 few - CASSSGASTDTQYF TGTGCCAGCAGTTCGGGGGCTAGCACAGATACGCAGTATTTT
TRBJ2-1 TRBV6-2/TRBV6-3 - - CASSLLLSAEQFF TGTGCCAGCAGCCTACTTCTATCCGCTGAGCAGTTCTTC
TRBJ2-5 TRBV29-1 once - CSVDSGPGF TGCAGCGTTGACTCTGGCCCAGGCTTC
TRBJ1-1 TRBV5-6 - - CASSYYAGGDAFF TGTGCCAGCAGCTACTACGCGGGGGGGGACGCTTTCTTT
TRBJ2-7 TRBV29-1 - TRBD1 CSVEGDRGPYEQYF TGCAGCGTTGAAGGGGACAGGGGGCCCTACGAGCAGTACTTC
TRBJ2-7 TRBV20-1 - - CSARAFVTAYEQYF TGCAGTGCTAGGGCCTTCGTCACAGCCTACGAGCAGTACTTC
TRBJ2-5 TRBV4-2 - - CASSQAGTQETQYF TGTGCCAGCAGCCAAGCGGGGACCCAAGAGACCCAGTACTTC
TRBJ1-5 TRBV28 - - CAGGGGSNQPQHF TGTGCCGGAGGCGGGGGGAGCAATCAGCCCCAGCATTTT
TRBJ1-2 TRBV3-1 - - CASSQVAAGGYTF TGTGCCAGCAGCCAGGTAGCCGCAGGTGGCTACACCTTC
TRBJ1-2 TRBV7-2 - TRBD1 CASSSLTGTGYGYTF TGTGCCAGCAGCTCCCTGACAGGGACCGGCTATGGCTACACCTTC
TRBJ2-7 TRBV6-5 once - CASTRAGSYEQYF TGTGCCAGCACCAGGGCCGGCTCCTACGAGCAGTACTTC
TRBJ1-3 TRBV30 - - CAWSSGTGNTIYF TGTGCCTGGAGTTCAGGGACAGGAAACACCATATATTTT
TRBJ2-3 TRBV2 - TRBD2 CASSGLAVSTDTQYF TGTGCCAGCAGCGGACTAGCGGTTTCCACAGATACGCAGTATTTT
TRBJ2-1 TRBV3-1 - TRBD2 CASSPIKPAGAGNEQFF TGTGCCAGCAGCCCGATTAAACCAGCGGGAGCGGGTAATGAGCAGTTCTTC
TRBJ2-7 TRBV30 - - CALETGGYEQYF TGTGCCCTGGAGACCGGGGGCTACGAGCAGTACTTC
TRBJ2-2 TRBV2 - TRBD2 CASSEDSGRKAGELFF TGTGCCAGCAGTGAGGATAGCGGGAGAAAGGCCGGGGAGCTGTTTTTT
TRBJ2-6 TRBV24-1 - TRBD1 CATSEGTGTGANVLTF TGTGCCACCAGTGAGGGGACAGGGACTGGGGCCAACGTCCTGACTTTC